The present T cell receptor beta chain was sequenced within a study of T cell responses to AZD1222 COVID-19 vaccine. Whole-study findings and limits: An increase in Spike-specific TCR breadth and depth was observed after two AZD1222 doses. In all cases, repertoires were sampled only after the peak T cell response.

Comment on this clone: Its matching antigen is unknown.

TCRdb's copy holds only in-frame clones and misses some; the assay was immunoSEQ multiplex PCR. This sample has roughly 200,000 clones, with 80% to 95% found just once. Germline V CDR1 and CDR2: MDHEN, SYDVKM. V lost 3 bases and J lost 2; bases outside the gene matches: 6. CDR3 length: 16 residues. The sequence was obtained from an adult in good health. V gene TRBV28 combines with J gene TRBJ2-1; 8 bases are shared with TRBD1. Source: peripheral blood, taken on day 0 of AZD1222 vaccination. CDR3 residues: CASSLQGQVTYNEQFF. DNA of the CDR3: TGTGCCAGCAGTTTGCAGGGACAGGTAACCTACAATGAGCAGTTCTTC.